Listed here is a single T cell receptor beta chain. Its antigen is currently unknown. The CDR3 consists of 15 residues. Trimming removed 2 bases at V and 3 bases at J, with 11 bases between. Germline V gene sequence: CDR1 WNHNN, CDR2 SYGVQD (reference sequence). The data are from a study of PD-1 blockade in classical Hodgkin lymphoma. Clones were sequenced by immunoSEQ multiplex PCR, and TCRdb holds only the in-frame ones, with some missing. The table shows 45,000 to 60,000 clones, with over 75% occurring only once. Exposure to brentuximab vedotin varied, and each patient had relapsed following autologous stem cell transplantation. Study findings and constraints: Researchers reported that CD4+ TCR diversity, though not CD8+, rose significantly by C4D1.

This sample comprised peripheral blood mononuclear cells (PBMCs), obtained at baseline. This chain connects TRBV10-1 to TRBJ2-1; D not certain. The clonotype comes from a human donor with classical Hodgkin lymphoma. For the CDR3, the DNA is TGCGCCAGCAGTGAGAAAAACAGAATCTACAATGAGCAGTTCTTC. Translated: CASSEKNRIYNEQFF.